The rows below give T cell receptor beta chains drawn from one sample of a study of kidney transplant recipient with SARS-CoV-2 infection. TCRdb ran MiXCR on the reads and lists one entry per CDR3 protein. The table lists under 300,000 distinct CDR3 sequences, 29% of them singletons. The sequencing here drew on a blood sample, taken at baseline and around day 110 from a kidney transplant recipient. The receptors shown here come from a male patient aged 25-45 years who had COVID-19 and was a kidney transplant recipient. Some of the T cells may derive from the graft donor. Both conserved end residues are part of each CDR3. The D gene is left open where the match is weak. The size field is filled for only some rows; it gives once, few, many or a size class.

J	D	size	V	DNA	CDR3
TRBJ2-1	TRBD2	few	TRBV7-6	TGTGCCAGCAGCTTAGTACGGGGCGGGAGGGTCTCCAATGAGCAGTTCTTC	CASSLVRGGRVSNEQFF
TRBJ1-4	TRBD1	many	TRBV29-1	TGCAGCGTTGCAGGGGGTCTGGATGAAAAACTGTTTTTT	CSVAGGLDEKLFF
TRBJ1-1	.	many	TRBV5-4	TGTGCCAGCAGCCATCAGGGGAACACTGAAGCTTTCTTT	CASSHQGNTEAFF
TRBJ1-2	.	few	TRBV18	TGTGCCAGCTCACTTCAGGACACCACCTATGGCTACACCTTC	CASSLQDTTYGYTF
TRBJ1-6	.	many	TRBV6-5	TGTGCCAGCAGTTACTCGACATCTTCACCCCTCCACTTT	CASSYSTSSPLHF
TRBJ1-2	.	many	TRBV5-3	TGTGCCAGACAGAAATCAGTGGTGAGAAAGACCTATGGCTACACCTTC	CARQKSVVRKTYGYTF
TRBJ2-5	.	many	TRBV4-1	TGCGCCAGCAGCCAAGGGGGGAAGGGGGGGAAAGAGACCCAGTACTTC	CASSQGGKGGKETQYF
TRBJ1-2	.	many	TRBV7-5	.	CISVPEQTLEVGKTYGYTF
TRBJ2-5	.	.	TRBV3-1	TGTGCCAGCAGCCTCGACCCTCCCACTTCTTTCTCTGAGACCCAGTACTTC	CASSLDPPTSFSETQYF
TRBJ2-1	TRBD2	few	TRBV27	TGTGCCAGCAGTTTTCGGGGGGGTAACTACAATGAGCAGTTCTTC	CASSFRGGNYNEQFF
TRBJ1-1	TRBD1	many	TRBV27	TGTGCCAGCAGTCTTACCTCCCAGGGGGCAGGCACTGAAGCTTTCTTT	CASSLTSQGAGTEAFF
TRBJ2-1	TRBD2	many	TRBV27	TGTGCCAGCAGTTCGACTAGCGGGAGATTCGATGAGCAGTTCTTC	CASSSTSGRFDEQFF
TRBJ1-6	TRBD1	many	TRBV30	TGTGCCTGGAGTTCCCTAAGGGACAGGGGCTATAATTCACCCCTCCACTTT	CAWSSLRDRGYNSPLHF
TRBJ1-2	.	many	TRBV6-1	TGTGCCAGCAGTCTAGGGTGCTCTATGCGAAAGACCTATGGCTACACCTTC	CASSLGCSMRKTYGYTF
TRBJ1-1	TRBD1	many	TRBV12-3/TRBV12-4	TGTGCCAGCAACAAGAACAGGGGGGAAAGCGAGACTGAAGCTTTCTTT	CASNKNRGESETEAFF
TRBJ2-5	TRBD1	many	TRBV20-1	TGCAGTACGGTACAGGGGAACCAAGAGACCCAGTACTTC	CSTVQGNQETQYF
TRBJ1-5	TRBD1	many	TRBV2	TGTGCCAGCAGTCCGGACAGGGGGCGCATTGGCAATCAGCCCCAGCATTTT	CASSPDRGRIGNQPQHF
TRBJ2-5	TRBD2	many	TRBV7-2	TGTGCCAGCAGCCCCCAGAAACTAGCGGGAGGAGGAGAGACCCAGTACTTC	CASSPQKLAGGGETQYF
TRBJ1-5	.	many	TRBV27	TGTGCCAGCAGAGGCGCGGATAGCAATCAGCCCCAGCATTTT	CASRGADSNQPQHF
TRBJ1-4	.	many	TRBV12-3/TRBV12-4	TGTGCCAGCAGGGCGGCCAGGGGAGAAAAACTGTTTTTT	CASRAARGEKLFF
TRBJ2-3	TRBD2	many	TRBV2	TGTGCCAGCAGTGCGGGGGGGGCTGGATATACGCAGTATTTT	CASSAGGAGYTQYF
TRBJ2-7	.	few	TRBV7-6	TGTGCCAGCAGCTTAGAACCGGGGCTTGAATACGAGCAGTACTTC	CASSLEPGLEYEQYF
TRBJ1-5	.	.	TRBV19	TGTACCAGTAACGCAGGCAACCAGCCCCAGCATTTT	CTSNAGNQPQHF
TRBJ2-2	.	many	TRBV20-1	TGCAGTGCCCGGGTCGGATCACGGAACACCGGGGAGCTGTTTTTT	CSARVGSRNTGELFF
TRBJ2-5	.	few	TRBV6-5	TGTGCCAGCAGTCCGAAAACTAGACGAGAGACCCAGTACTTC	CASSPKTRRETQYF
TRBJ1-6	.	many	TRBV19	TGTGCCAGTAGTACCCTTGAACTAGTTTCACCCCTCCACTTT	CASSTLELVSPLHF